Each of the 13 T cell receptor beta chains below was sequenced from the same sample in a study of blood T cell repertoires in COVID-19 (dated by TCRdb to about 2020). Library preparation was by the immunoSEQ multiplex PCR assay. TCRdb mirrors the immuneACCESS table, restricted to in-frame sequences. Some clones are absent from its copies; in checked studies, under half trace to an unresolved V gene, and the reason for the others is unknown. This sample is represented by about 180,000 clones; roughly 87% of them were singletons. The top ten clonotypes cover roughly 1.5% of the sample. Sequenced: peripheral blood. Source of these receptors: a woman aged 45-59 years with acute or convalescent COVID-19.

This chain uses TRBV4-2 with TRBJ2-2; 7 positions agree with TRBD1. After removal of 0 bases from V and 5 bases from J, the junction contained 6 bases not matched to a gene. The CDR3 has 16 amino acids. In germline, CDR1 is LGHNA, CDR2 YNFKEQ. CDR3 DNA: TGTGCCAGCAGCCAAGAATGGCGACAGGGAACCGGGGAGCTGTTTTTT. Its protein product is CASSQEWRQGTGELFF.

The J gene is TRBJ2-7, the V gene TRBV28; D possibly corresponds to TRBD1 (6 bases). CDR3 length: 12 residues. The V end lost 5 bases, the J end lost 4 bases, and 9 bases lay between the germline ends. The germline gives CDR1 MDHEN, CDR2 SYDVKM. The CDR3 region has the DNA TGTGCCAGCAGTATACAGGGTTACGAGCAGTACTTC. It yields the protein CASSIQGYEQYF. Complete variable domain (other parts from reference TRBV28 and TRBJ2-7): DVKVTQSSRYLVKRTGEKVFLECVQDMDHENMFWYRQDPGLGLRLIYFSYDVKMKEKGDIPEGYSVSREKKERFSLILESASTNQTSMYLCASSIQGYEQYFGPGTRLTVT.

The rearrangement uses TRBV6-2 or TRBV6-3 and TRBJ1-1; the D is unclear. Trimming shortened V by 6 bases and J by 1 base, and 12 bases separated the two germline ends. CDR1 and CDR2 (germline): MNHEY, SVGEGT. This CDR3 has 14 residues. CDR3 in amino acids: CASSHYRENTEAFF. The CDR3 DNA reads TGTGCCAGCAGCCACTATAGAGAGAACACTGAAGCTTTCTTT.

This sequence joins TRBV5-1 and TRBJ1-3; 8 positions agree with TRBD1. Germline CDR1 reads SGHRS; CDR2 reads YFSETQ. Unmatched junction bases numbered 5, after V lost 8 bases and J lost 4 bases. This CDR3 contains 13 residues. CDR3 protein: CARVTGDGNTIYF. In DNA form, the CDR3 reads TGCGCCAGGGTGACAGGGGACGGAAACACCATATATTTT.

This chain links TRBV11-2 with TRBJ2-1; TRBD2 matches at 9 bases. Losses at the gene ends were 2 bases for V and 8 bases for J; bases not matched to a gene: 7. The germline CDR1 and CDR2 sequences are SGHAT and FQNNGV. This CDR3 is built from 15 residues. The CDR3 sequence is CASSLWAGGPHEQFF. The CDR3 region has the DNA TGTGCCAGCAGCTTATGGGCGGGGGGGCCCCATGAGCAGTTCTTC.

This rearrangement joins TRBV19 to TRBJ2-2, with 10 bases lining up with TRBD1. This CDR3 has 15 residues. Germline loops: CDR1 LNHDA, CDR2 SQIVND (reference sequence). The V gene end was trimmed by 4 bases and the J gene end by 6 bases; junction bases not matched to a gene: 5. DNA for the CDR3: TGTGCCAGTAGTACGGGACAGGGGTGGCCCGGGGAGCTGTTTTTT. Protein sequence: CASSTGQGWPGELFF.

V is TRBV19 and J is TRBJ1-1; D is possibly TRBD1 (6 bases). The CDR3 is 15 amino acids. V dropped 5 bases and J dropped 4 bases, with 17 bases sitting between them. CDR1 and CDR2 (germline): LNHDA, SQIVND (reference sequence). The CDR3 is CASSSIQGSSTEAFF. For the CDR3, the DNA is TGTGCCAGTAGTTCCATACAGGGATCGTCCACTGAAGCTTTCTTT.

This clone was recorded once. The chain uses TRBV6-5 and TRBJ1-5; 10 bases align to TRBD1. The CDR3 loop spans 14 amino acids. J gave up 5 bases and V 6 bases, and 4 bases lay outside the gene matches. Looked up from germline, CDR1 is MNHEY and CDR2 is SVGAGI. Here the CDR3 DNA reads TGTGCCAGCAGCCGGACAGGGGGGGATCAGCCCCAGCATTTT. The encoded protein is CASSRTGGDQPQHF.

CDR3 region: CASSLGLAAQETQYF. CDR3 coding DNA: TGTGCCAGCAGCTTGGGGCTAGCGGCCCAAGAGACCCAGTACTTC. The chain employs TRBV5-4 and TRBJ2-5, with TRBD2 matching 7 bases. J gave up 1 base and V 0 bases, and 3 bases lay outside the gene matches. CDR1 and CDR2 (germline): SGHNT, YYREEE (reference sequence). This CDR3 contains 15 residues. Based on the CDR3 plus reference TRBV5-4 and TRBJ2-5, the full variable domain is ETGVTQSPTHLIKTRGQQVTLRCSSQSGHNTVSWYQQALGQGPQFIFQYYREEENGRGNFPPRFSGLQFPNYSSELNVNALELDDSALYLCASSLGLAAQETQYFGPGTRLLVL.

This rearrangement joins TRBV20-1 to TRBJ2-3, with TRBD2 matching 10 bases. From germline, CDR1 is DFQATT and CDR2 SNEGSKA (reference sequence). This CDR3 spans 13 amino acids. Trimming at V came to 3 bases and at J to 9 bases, leaving 6 bases not matched to a gene. The CDR3 region is CSASSSGSGTQYF. CDR3 in DNA: TGCAGTGCTAGTTCTAGCGGGAGCGGGACGCAGTATTTT.

The chain has TRBV11-1 and TRBJ2-1, with a weak D call TRBD2 (6 bases). Germline V lookup: CDR1 SGHAT, CDR2 FQDESV (reference sequence). The CDR3 has 16 residues. The germline V and J ends were trimmed by 5 bases and 1 base, with 15 bases remaining between them. CDR3 nucleotide sequence: TGTGCCAGCAGCCCCGTGTTCGGGGGTTCCTACAATGAGCAGTTCTTC. Translating it yields CASSPVFGGSYNEQFF.

The rearrangement uses TRBV29-1 and TRBJ1-2; D not resolved. The V end lost 5 bases, the J end lost 4 bases, and 8 bases lay between the germline ends. Germline V gene sequence: CDR1 SQVTM, CDR2 ANQGSEA. The CDR3 is made up of 11 amino acids. The CDR3 protein is CSVTEGYGYTF. CDR3 in DNA: TGCAGCGTTACGGAGGGCTATGGCTACACCTTC. Full variable domain (remainder filled in from reference TRBV29-1 and TRBJ1-2): SAVISQKPSRDICQRGTSLTIQCQVDSQVTMMFWYRQQPGQSLTLIATANQGSEATYESGFVIDKFPISRPNLTFSTLTVSNMSPEDSSIYLCSVTEGYGYTFGSGTRLTVV.

This clone was counted a single time. The V and J genes are TRBV27 and TRBJ2-2; 9 nucleotides match TRBD2. Trimming removed 3 bases from V and 5 bases from J; junction bases left unmatched: 4. The germline V gene has CDR1 MNHEY and CDR2 SMNVEV (reference sequence). CDR3 size: 15 residues. CDR3 DNA sequence: TGTGCCAGCAGTTTCATGCGGGAGGGAACCGGGGAGCTGTTTTTT. Its translation: CASSFMREGTGELFF.